The 8 T cell receptor beta chains reported below all come from one sample, sequenced in a study of cytomegalovirus exposure and HLA in healthy donors. PCR was performed using 60 Vbeta and 13 Jbeta primers. The data were produced by immunoSEQ multiplex PCR, yet TCRdb's version contains in-frame clones alone and is incomplete. The repertoire includes about 160,000 clones, 82% of them detected once, and approximately 11% sits in the top ten. Sequenced material: PBMCs. These receptor sequences come from a man between 50 and 59 years old in good health and CMV-seropositive.

About this clone: Given the absence of the conserved phenylalanine or tryptophan at the CDR3 end, a read error is likely. The CDR3: CASSQDRSGKAFL. CDR3 sequence (DNA): TGCGCCAGCAGCCAAGACCGGTCAGGGAAAGCTTTCCTT. The gene calls are TRBV4-3 and TRBJ1-1, with a weak D call TRBD1 (5 bases). The germline V and J ends were trimmed by 0 bases and 9 bases, with 11 bases remaining between them. Germline lookup yields CDR1 LGHNA and CDR2 YSLEER. The CDR3 is 13 residues long.

This chain joins TRBV28 and TRBJ2-3, with D perhaps matching TRBD2 (7 bases). The V gene's germline CDR1 is MDHEN and CDR2 SYDVKM. V was pared by 2 bases and J by 0 bases, with 12 bases between. The CDR3 covers 16 residues. CDR3 protein: CASSLAGGPSTDTQYF. CDR3 nucleotides: TGTGCCAGCAGTTTAGCCGGGGGGCCTAGCACAGATACGCAGTATTTT.

The J gene is TRBJ2-2, the V gene TRBV11-2, with D maybe TRBD2 (7 bases). The germline V and J ends were trimmed by 4 bases and 7 bases, with 16 bases remaining between them. The CDR3 covers 15 residues. The germline CDR1 and CDR2 sequences are SGHAT and FQNNGV. CDR3 amino acids: CASSWVGGQVGELFF. CDR3 in DNA: TGTGCCAGCAGCTGGGTGGGGGGGCAAGTCGGGGAGCTGTTTTTT.

V is TRBV9 and J is TRBJ2-1, with D possibly matching TRBD1 (6 bases). The CDR3 totals 15 residues. Trimming left V 0 bases short and J 1 base short, with 8 bases between. From germline, CDR1 is SGDLS and CDR2 YYNGEE. CDR3 DNA: TGTGCCAGCAGCGTAGGGGGGCCGTCCTACAATGAGCAGTTCTTC. Its translation is CASSVGGPSYNEQFF.

The V call is TRBV18, the J call TRBJ2-5; D is possibly TRBD2 (6 bases). This CDR3 comprises 14 residues. With 0 bases removed from V and 4 bases from J, the gap between germline ends came to 9 bases. Germline V gene lookup returns CDR1 KGHSH and CDR2 LQKENI. This chain's CDR3 is CASSPPGRGETQYF. The DNA for the CDR3 is TGTGCCAGCTCACCACCCGGGCGGGGAGAGACCCAGTACTTC.

V is TRBV6-6 and J is TRBJ2-3; possible D gene TRBD1, 6 bases. Germline CDR1 MNHNY, CDR2 SVGAGI (reference sequence). Trimming removed 4 bases from V and 0 bases from J, with 11 bases in between. The CDR3 contains 15 residues. CDR3 sequence (DNA): TGTGCCAGCAGTTTCCTCCAGGGGAGCACAGATACGCAGTATTTT. Protein sequence: CASSFLQGSTDTQYF.

The rearrangement joins TRBV6-5 to TRBJ1-6, with D possibly TRBD1 on 5 matching bases. Trimming removed 6 bases at V and 7 bases at J, with 10 bases between. The CDR3 is 13 residues long. Germline V lookup: CDR1 MNHEY, CDR2 SVGAGI. CDR3 in amino acids: CASRNRRNSPLHF. Written as DNA, the CDR3 is TGTGCCAGCAGGAACAGGAGAAATTCACCCCTCCACTTT.

The chain uses TRBV9 and TRBJ1-1, with 7 bases that match TRBD1. This CDR3 is 14 amino acids long. In germline, CDR1 is SGDLS, CDR2 YYNGEE. Trimming at V came to 3 bases and at J to 1 base, leaving 3 bases not matched to a gene. This chain's CDR3 is CASSGGGKNTEAFF. The CDR3 DNA reads as TGTGCCAGCAGCGGAGGGGGCAAGAACACTGAAGCTTTCTTT.